Presented here are 9 T cell receptor beta chains from one specimen sequenced in a study of blood T cell repertoires in COVID-19. The method was immunoSEQ multiplex PCR; TCRdb's version includes in-frame clones alone and lacks a portion of them. The table records around 330,000 clones, 85% of them present only once. The sequenced sample consisted of PBMCs or T cells enriched from blood (not recorded which). The receptors come from a woman in her twenties or thirties who had been exposed to COVID-19.

The rearrangement joins TRBV7-9 to TRBJ2-2, with 12 bases fitting TRBD2. Germline-derived CDR1 and CDR2 are SEHNR and FQNEAQ (reference sequence). The V and J ends lost 5 bases and 0 bases, in that order; junction bases with no gene match: 7. This CDR3 is 18 amino acids long. CDR3 in DNA: TGTGCCAGCAGCGCAACACTAGCGGGGGGCCCGAACACCGGGGAGCTGTTTTTT. Translated: CASSATLAGGPNTGELFF.

V and J are TRBV27 and TRBJ1-1, with 7 bases lining up with TRBD1. The CDR3 totals 15 residues. The germline V gene has CDR1 MNHEY and CDR2 SMNVEV (reference sequence). The ends lost 6 bases at V and 7 bases at J; junction bases unmatched: 14. CDR3 loop: CASSLIFSGTVEAFF. CDR3 nucleotides: TGTGCCAGCAGCCTCATTTTCTCCGGGACAGTTGAAGCTTTCTTT.

The chain has TRBV27 and TRBJ2-1; TRBD2 aligns across 11 bases. The V segment lost 1 base and the J segment 6 bases; nucleotides outside the gene matches: 5. Germline CDR1 reads MNHEY; CDR2 reads SMNVEV (reference sequence). This CDR3 is 16 amino acids long. CDR3 nucleotides: TGTGCCAGCAGTTTATTATCCGGGACTAGCGGCAATGAGCAGTTCTTC. It translates to CASSLLSGTSGNEQFF.

The V call is TRBV7-2, the J call TRBJ2-3, with 7 bases that match TRBD2. Trimming took 5 bases from V and 0 from J; bases not matched to a gene: 14. From germline, CDR1 is SGHTA and CDR2 FQGNSA. The CDR3 consists of 18 residues. CDR3 sequence (DNA): TGTGCCAGCAGCCCTAGTCGCACTCAGCGGGGTAGCACAGATACGCAGTATTTT. Its translation is CASSPSRTQRGSTDTQYF.

V and J are TRBV2 and TRBJ2-6, with 7 bases matching TRBD1. Trimming at V came to 6 bases and at J to 1 base, leaving 6 bases not matched to a gene. The CDR3 sequence is 16 residues long. The germline V gene has CDR1 SNHLY and CDR2 FYNNEI. CDR3 bases: TGTGCCAGCAGAAGACAGGGTCAATCTGGGGCCAACGTCCTGACTTTC. Translating it yields CASRRQGQSGANVLTF.

V is TRBV6-6 and J is TRBJ2-7; 8 bases fit TRBD1. V gave up 6 bases and J gave up 5 bases; unmatched junction bases: 9. The CDR3 runs to 14 residues. The germline V gene encodes CDR1 MNHNY and CDR2 SVGAGI (reference sequence). CDR3 sequence (DNA): TGTGCCAGCAGCGGGGACAGGCCGCCTAACGAGCAGTACTTC. It translates to CASSGDRPPNEQYF.

The chain has TRBV10-3 and TRBJ1-4; 7 bases are a match to TRBD1. The CDR3 runs to 15 residues. After removal of 6 bases from V and 1 base from J, the junction contained 5 bases not matched to a gene. Germline V lookup: CDR1 ENHRY, CDR2 SYGVKD. The CDR3 DNA is TGTGCCATCAGCCCCTGGGACAGAACTAATGAAAAACTGTTTTTT. It is translated as CAISPWDRTNEKLFF.

V usage is TRBV4-3 and J usage is TRBJ2-5, with D possibly matching TRBD2 (6 bases). V was cut by 0 bases and J by 5 bases, with 16 bases left in between. Looked up from germline, CDR1 is LGHNA and CDR2 is YSLEER. This CDR3 contains 16 residues. The CDR3 DNA reads TGCGCCAGCAGCCAAGATCTCGGCGGGACCGGGGAGACCCAGTACTTC. Residues: CASSQDLGGTGETQYF.

This sequence joins TRBV28 and TRBJ2-7; D uncertain. The CDR3 extends over 17 amino acids. Germline V gene lookup returns CDR1 MDHEN and CDR2 SYDVKM. V dropped 3 bases and J dropped 4 bases, with 22 bases sitting between them. CDR3 in DNA: TGTGCCAGCAGTTTTTTACCCCTACTGAGGCTCCCTTACGAGCAGTACTTC. Encoded protein: CASSFLPLLRLPYEQYF.